The 25 T cell receptor beta chains presented below share a single source sample, sequenced in a study of blood T cell repertoires in COVID-19. Profiling relied on immunoSEQ multiplex PCR, and the TCRdb table lists in-frame clones only, not all of them. The sample records 120,000 or so clones, approximately 82% being singletons. The material sequenced was peripheral blood. The source of these receptors is a man in his sixties with acute or convalescent COVID-19.

The chain uses TRBV5-1 and TRBJ1-2; TRBD1 agrees at 7 bases. The CDR3 totals 14 residues. Looked up from germline, CDR1 is SGHRS and CDR2 is YFSETQ. Germline trimming cut 2 bases from V and 4 bases from J; bases unmatched to any gene: 5. The CDR3 is CASSLRDSLYGYTF. The CDR3 nucleotides are TGCGCCAGCAGCTTAAGGGACAGCCTCTATGGCTACACCTTC.

The CDR3 nucleotides are TGTGCCAGCAGCCAAGGGAGGGGATGGGATGAGCAGTTCTTC. Amino acid sequence: CASSQGRGWDEQFF. V is TRBV14 and J is TRBJ2-1, with TRBD2 as a possible D gene (6 bases). V lost 1 base and J 8 bases, leaving 12 bases between the germline ends. There are 14 residues in the CDR3. Germline V gives CDR1 SGHDN, CDR2 FVKESK.

This clone has a handful of counts. The chain joins TRBV9 to TRBJ2-2; perhaps TRBD1 as D (6 bases). The CDR3 length is 14 residues. In germline, CDR1 is SGDLS, CDR2 YYNGEE. Trimming removed 1 base at V and 7 bases at J, with 11 bases between. CDR3 in amino acids: CASSVRGYGGELFF. The CDR3 region has the DNA TGTGCCAGCAGCGTAAGGGGGTATGGCGGGGAGCTGTTTTTT.

This clone came up a few times. The chain carries TRBV7-9 and TRBJ1-2, with 7 bases lining up with TRBD1. The germline V gene encodes CDR1 SEHNR and CDR2 FQNEAQ (reference sequence). The trim removed 5 bases at V and 4 bases at J, leaving 1 base unmatched. This CDR3 is 12 amino acids long. CDR3 region: CASSRDSYGYTF. For the CDR3, the DNA is TGTGCCAGCAGCCGGGACAGCTATGGCTACACCTTC. Full variable domain (remainder filled in from reference TRBV7-9 and TRBJ1-2): DTGVSQNPRHKITKRGQNVTFRCDPISEHNRLYWYRQTLGQGPEFLTYFQNEAQLEKSRLLSDRFSAERPKGSFSTLEIQRTEQGDSAMYLCASSRDSYGYTFGSGTRLTVV.

This clone showed up many times. The CDR3 is CASSAGARSETQYF. In DNA form, the CDR3 reads TGTGCCAGCAGCGCGGGGGCACGGAGCGAGACCCAGTACTTC. V and J are TRBV14 and TRBJ2-5, with D perhaps TRBD2 (7 bases). Trimming stripped 5 bases from V and 5 bases from J, with 15 bases between. The CDR3 covers 14 residues. Per germline, CDR1 SGHDN and CDR2 FVKESK.

V usage is TRBV6-6 and J usage is TRBJ2-1; TRBD1 matches at 11 bases. Unmatched junction bases numbered 5, after V lost 5 bases and J lost 5 bases. The CDR3 loop spans 15 amino acids. From germline, CDR1 is MNHNY and CDR2 SVGAGI (reference sequence). The CDR3 DNA reads TGTGCCAGCAGTCAGGACAGGGGGCTGAACAATGAGCAGTTCTTC. Protein sequence: CASSQDRGLNNEQFF.

The rearrangement joins TRBV7-3 to TRBJ1-1, with D unclear. V lost 5 bases and J 2 bases, leaving 9 bases between the germline ends. Per the germline V gene, CDR1 is SGHTA and CDR2 is FQGTGA. This CDR3 comprises 13 residues. The CDR3 DNA reads TGTGCCAGCAGCCAAGACACTAACACTGAAGCTTTCTTT. It is translated as CASSQDTNTEAFF.

This chain uses TRBV7-9 with TRBJ2-4; tentatively, D is TRBD2 (7 bases). From germline, CDR1 is SEHNR and CDR2 FQNEAQ (reference sequence). The CDR3 consists of 14 residues. Trimming removed 5 bases from V and 8 bases from J, with 16 bases in between. Written as DNA, the CDR3 is TGTGCCAGCAGCCTCCAACAGGGAGGGGACATTCAGTACTTC. It is translated as CASSLQQGGDIQYF.

The chain joins TRBV19 to TRBJ2-7, with 7 bases fitting TRBD1. The CDR3 length is 14 residues. Germline V gene data show CDR1 as LNHDA and CDR2 as SQIVND (reference sequence). V dropped 5 bases and J dropped 5; count of bases not matched to a gene: 9. DNA for the CDR3: TGTGCCAGTAGTGAGGGGGCCGGGCTTCACGAGCAGTACTTC. Translation: CASSEGAGLHEQYF. The variable domain in full, with the rest retrieved from reference TRBV19 and TRBJ2-7, is DGGITQSPKYLFRKEGQNVTLSCEQNLNHDAMYWYRQDPGQGLRLIYYSQIVNDFQKGDIAEGYSVSREKKESFPLTVTSAQKNPTAFYLCASSEGAGLHEQYFGPGTRLTVT.

This sequence joins TRBV20-1 and TRBJ2-7, with D perhaps TRBD1 (5 bases). Germline CDR1 reads DFQATT; CDR2 reads SNEGSKA (reference sequence). The V end was cut by 5 bases, the J end by 4 bases, with 9 bases between. This CDR3 comprises 11 residues. The CDR3 DNA is TGCAGTGCTCGACAGAATTACGAGCAGTACTTC. It yields the protein CSARQNYEQYF.

The chain uses TRBV3-1 (or the pseudogene TRBV3-2) and TRBJ1-2, with TRBD1 matching 9 bases. V gave up 2 bases and J gave up 5 bases; unmatched junction bases: 9. The CDR3 spans 16 residues. Germline CDR1 LGHDT, CDR2 YNNKEL (reference sequence). The CDR3 DNA sequence: TGTGCCAGCAGCCAACGATTCGACAGGGGGGGGTATGGCTACACCTTC. It is translated as CASSQRFDRGGYGYTF.

This sequence joins TRBV28 and TRBJ2-5, with 8 bases matching TRBD1. CDR3 length equals 19 residues. V was pared by 3 bases and J by 6 bases, with 21 bases of the junction left unmatched. Germline V gene sequence: CDR1 MDHEN, CDR2 SYDVKM. The CDR3 sequence: CASSFTPQGARFRQKTQYF. CDR3 in DNA: TGTGCCAGCAGTTTTACCCCTCAGGGGGCAAGGTTTCGACAGAAGACCCAGTACTTC.

The rearrangement uses TRBV4-1 and TRBJ2-3; D perhaps matches TRBD2 (6 bases). The CDR3 covers 18 residues. Germline V CDR1 and CDR2: MGHRA, YSYEKL. Trimming stripped 1 base from V and 0 bases from J, with 17 bases between. CDR3 nucleotide sequence: TGCGCCAGCAGCCAAGCTCTACCGGGAGACACTAGCACAGATACGCAGTATTTT. Translation: CASSQALPGDTSTDTQYF.

The gene calls are TRBV5-1 and TRBJ2-1; D unresolved. CDR3 size: 13 residues. Per germline, CDR1 SGHRS and CDR2 YFSETQ. Between the trimmed V and J ends, which lost 6 bases and 0 bases, there was a span of 7 bases. The DNA for the CDR3 is TGCGCCAGCAAAGACACCTCCTACAATGAGCAGTTCTTC. Protein: CASKDTSYNEQFF.

This chain connects TRBV2 to TRBJ2-6, with TRBD1 as a possible D gene (6 bases). The germline CDR1 and CDR2 sequences are SNHLY and FYNNEI. The CDR3 loop spans 14 amino acids. Trimming stripped 9 bases from V and 0 bases from J, with 9 bases between. CDR3 loop: CARGTTSGANVLTF. Written as DNA, the CDR3 is TGTGCCAGGGGGACAACCTCTGGGGCCAACGTCCTGACTTTC.

The chain uses TRBV28 and TRBJ2-3; 11 bases match TRBD1. This CDR3 is built from 17 residues. The germline gives CDR1 MDHEN, CDR2 SYDVKM. Germline trimming cut 5 bases from V and 4 bases from J; bases unmatched to any gene: 11. CDR3 sequence reads: CASSLIGKGQGADTQYF. As DNA, the CDR3 is TGTGCCAGCAGTCTCATAGGGAAGGGACAGGGGGCAGATACGCAGTATTTT.

The genes are TRBV28 and TRBJ2-2; 9 nucleotides line up with TRBD1. Per the germline V gene, CDR1 is MDHEN and CDR2 is SYDVKM. The junction had 8 bases not matched to a gene; V was cut back by 7 bases and J by 2 bases. The CDR3 length is 16 residues. The CDR3 nucleotides read TGTGCCAGCATCCGGGGGGACAGGGTCAACACCGGGGAGCTGTTTTTT. This encodes CASIRGDRVNTGELFF.

The V and J genes are TRBV18 and TRBJ1-4; D remains unclear. Germline assignment: CDR1 KGHSH and CDR2 LQKENI. The V gene lost 1 base and the J gene lost 5 bases, with 14 bases spanning the gap. CDR3 size: 16 residues. CDR3 sequence: CASSPLHGGSNEKLFF. The CDR3 DNA reads as TGTGCCAGCTCACCACTCCATGGAGGATCGAATGAAAAACTGTTTTTT.

A few counts support this clone. CDR3 nucleotide sequence: TGTGCCACCAGCAGAGGTCTAGAGGGAAGCACAGATACGCAGTATTTT. Amino acid sequence: CATSRGLEGSTDTQYF. The V call is TRBV15, the J call TRBJ2-3; possibly TRBD2 for D (5 bases). CDR1 is LNHNV, CDR2 YYDKDF, per germline (reference sequence). The V gene lost 1 base and the J gene lost 0 bases, with 11 bases spanning the gap. This CDR3 has 16 residues.

This clone was found a few times. J is TRBJ2-7 and V is TRBV19; 8 bases are shared with TRBD1. Germline CDR1 and CDR2: LNHDA and SQIVND (reference sequence). The J segment lost 6 bases and the V segment lost 6 bases, leaving 10 bases of the junction unmatched. The CDR3 runs 14 residues. CDR3 bases: TGTGCCAGTAGATCACAGGGGGTACGGTCCGAGCAGTACTTC. This sequence encodes CASRSQGVRSEQYF.

The V gene is TRBV3-1 (or the pseudogene TRBV3-2), the J gene TRBJ2-4, with a weak D call TRBD2 (5 bases). The germline gives CDR1 LGHDT, CDR2 YNNKEL (reference sequence). The CDR3 extends over 14 amino acids. Trimming removed 2 bases at V and 0 bases at J, with 5 bases between. This chain's CDR3 is CASSQRGAKNIQYF. The CDR3 nucleotides are TGTGCCAGCAGCCAACGGGGAGCCAAAAACATTCAGTACTTC.

The genes are TRBV7-9 and TRBJ1-4, with 7 bases fitting TRBD1. With 5 bases clipped from V and 0 bases from J, the junction kept 9 bases outside the gene matches. CDR1 and CDR2 (germline): SEHNR, FQNEAQ (reference sequence). The CDR3 consists of 17 residues. CDR3 DNA sequence: TGTGCCAGCAGCCCCCCAACTGGGACAGCAACTAATGAAAAACTGTTTTTT. The encoded protein is CASSPPTGTATNEKLFF.

V and J are TRBV4-1 and TRBJ1-1; D perhaps matches TRBD1 (5 bases). The V end was cut by 3 bases, the J end by 5 bases, with 13 bases between. The CDR3 has 14 amino acids. The germline gives CDR1 MGHRA, CDR2 YSYEKL. The CDR3 coding sequence is TGCGCCAGCAGCCACCCAGGGAAGGGAACTGAAGCTTTCTTT. This sequence encodes CASSHPGKGTEAFF.

This clone has more than one count but fewer than ten. The chain combines TRBV28 with TRBJ2-7, with 8 positions matching TRBD2. The CDR3 extends over 13 amino acids. Germline CDR1 and CDR2: MDHEN and SYDVKM. V was pared by 5 bases and J by 0 bases, with 0 bases of the junction left unmatched. CDR3 sequence reads: CASSGTSSYEQYF. The CDR3 nucleotides read TGTGCCAGCAGTGGGACTAGCTCCTACGAGCAGTACTTC.

The rearrangement joins TRBV25-1 to TRBJ1-5; tentative D call: TRBD1 (5 bases). The CDR3 is 11 amino acids. V was clipped by 3 bases and J by 9 bases, with 6 bases between them. CDR1 is MGHDK and CDR2 is SYGVNS in the germline V gene. In DNA, the CDR3 is TGTGCCAGCAGTGAGGGGGGGCCCCAGCATTTT. Protein product: CASSEGGPQHF.